This T cell receptor (beta chain) was captured by sequencing in a study of post-analysis software for immune sequencing data. Regarding this clonotype: The antigen is unknown.

Findings and caveats of the study: The normalized Chao1 diversity of multiple sclerosis patients was significantly lower than that of controls.

Presence of unique molecular identifiers characterized the TCR beta cDNA libraries. TCRdb itself ran the PCR reads through MiXCR, one entry per CDR3 protein. Of 380,000 or so distinct CDR3 sequences in the sample, less than 40% were seen once. This sequence was found in a girl aged 10-17 years with multiple sclerosis. What was sequenced was blood.

The CDR3 reads CAWRDRFLSTEAFF. The DNA for the CDR3 is TGTGCCTGGAGGGACAGATTCCTTTCCACTGAAGCTTTCTTT. The rearrangement links TRBV30 to TRBJ1-1; TRBD1 might be the D (6 bases). CDR3 length: 14 residues. Germline values: CDR1 GTSNPN, CDR2 SVGIG (reference sequence). V dropped 3 bases and J dropped 4 bases, with 15 bases sitting between them. Drawing the rest from reference TRBV30 and TRBJ1-1, the complete variable domain is SQTIHQWPATLVQPVGSPLSLECTVEGTSNPNLYWYRQAAGRGLQLLFYSVGIGQISSEVPQNLSASRPQDRQFILSSKKLLLSDSGFYLCAWRDRFLSTEAFFGQGTRLTVV.